This is a list of T cell receptor beta chains from one sample in a study of blood T cell repertoires in COVID-19. Profiling relied on immunoSEQ multiplex PCR, and the TCRdb table lists in-frame clones only, not all of them. The table includes about 190,000 clones, under 90% detected once. Sequenced: peripheral blood. All receptors come from a human donor in a cohort sampled during active COVID-19. Both conserved end residues are part of each CDR3. Fields, in order: V gene, D gene, clone size, J gene, CDR3 protein, CDR3 DNA. The D gene is left open where the match is weak. Not all rows give a size; the values are once, few, many and, for expanded clones, a class.

v_call: TRBV9; d_call: TRBD1; clone_size: -; j_call: TRBJ1-6; cdr3_aa: CASTRGLPDRGPLHF; cdr3_nt: TGTGCCAGCACCAGAGGGTTACCCGACAGGGGGCCCCTCCACTTT
v_call: TRBV4-1; d_call: TRBD2; clone_size: few; j_call: TRBJ2-1; cdr3_aa: CASSQGPAGRYNEQFF; cdr3_nt: TGCGCCAGCAGCCAAGGGCCAGCGGGGCGGTACAATGAGCAGTTCTTC
v_call: TRBV27; d_call: -; clone_size: once; j_call: TRBJ2-1; cdr3_aa: CASSSSRSAGSYNEQFF; cdr3_nt: TGTGCCAGCAGTTCGAGTAGATCGGCAGGCTCCTACAATGAGCAGTTCTTC
v_call: TRBV7-9; d_call: -; clone_size: -; j_call: TRBJ1-6; cdr3_aa: CASSWGQGRDSPLHF; cdr3_nt: TGTGCCAGCAGCTGGGGGCAGGGAAGGGATTCACCCCTCCACTTT
v_call: TRBV7-2; d_call: -; clone_size: -; j_call: TRBJ1-1; cdr3_aa: CASSLGGPLEAFF; cdr3_nt: TGTGCCAGCAGCTTAGGTGGGCCACTTGAAGCTTTCTTT
v_call: TRBV7-9; d_call: TRBD1; clone_size: -; j_call: TRBJ2-5; cdr3_aa: CASSRGQGGETQYF; cdr3_nt: TGTGCCAGCAGCCGGGGACAGGGTGGGGAGACCCAGTACTTC
v_call: TRBV19; d_call: TRBD1; clone_size: few; j_call: TRBJ1-5; cdr3_aa: CASSQKQGAENQPQHF; cdr3_nt: TGTGCCAGTAGCCAGAAACAGGGGGCAGAAAATCAGCCCCAGCATTTT
v_call: TRBV15; d_call: -; clone_size: -; j_call: TRBJ1-5; cdr3_aa: CATSSRDQPQHF; cdr3_nt: TGTGCCACCAGCAGCCGAGATCAGCCCCAGCATTTT
v_call: TRBV12-5; d_call: TRBD1; clone_size: -; j_call: TRBJ1-1; cdr3_aa: CASGLGTGVSHTEAFF; cdr3_nt: TGTGCTAGTGGTCTAGGGACAGGGGTTTCGCACACTGAAGCTTTCTTT
v_call: TRBV7-9; d_call: -; clone_size: -; j_call: TRBJ2-7; cdr3_aa: CASSLGSSREWYF; cdr3_nt: TGTGCCAGCAGCTTAGGCTCTAGTCGGGAGTGGTACTTC
v_call: TRBV7-6; d_call: -; clone_size: -; j_call: TRBJ2-3; cdr3_aa: CASSSHTKDTQYF; cdr3_nt: TGTGCCAGCAGCTCCCACACTAAAGATACGCAGTATTTT
v_call: TRBV11-2; d_call: -; clone_size: few; j_call: TRBJ2-3; cdr3_aa: CASSPWRSSTDTQYF; cdr3_nt: TGTGCCAGCAGCCCGTGGAGGTCTAGCACAGATACGCAGTATTTT
v_call: TRBV29-1; d_call: -; clone_size: -; j_call: TRBJ1-2; cdr3_aa: CSVDPGFGGYTF; cdr3_nt: TGCAGCGTCGACCCAGGGTTTGGGGGCTACACCTTC
v_call: TRBV29-1; d_call: -; clone_size: -; j_call: TRBJ1-1; cdr3_aa: CSPDLDTEAFF; cdr3_nt: TGCAGCCCCGACCTAGACACTGAAGCTTTCTTT
v_call: TRBV7-9; d_call: -; clone_size: few; j_call: TRBJ1-1; cdr3_aa: CASSLDRVLNTEAFF; cdr3_nt: TGTGCCAGCAGCTTAGATCGGGTACTGAACACTGAAGCTTTCTTT
v_call: TRBV28; d_call: -; clone_size: -; j_call: TRBJ2-3; cdr3_aa: CASRRADTQYF; cdr3_nt: TGTGCCAGCCGGAGGGCAGATACGCAGTATTTT
v_call: TRBV18; d_call: -; clone_size: -; j_call: TRBJ2-3; cdr3_aa: CASSPYNTDTQYF; cdr3_nt: TGTGCCAGCTCACCCTATAACACAGATACGCAGTATTTT
v_call: TRBV3-1/TRBV3-2; d_call: TRBD1; clone_size: -; j_call: TRBJ2-5; cdr3_aa: CASSPPWTGGFQETQYF; cdr3_nt: TGTGCCAGCAGCCCACCTTGGACAGGGGGCTTCCAAGAGACCCAGTACTTC
v_call: TRBV12-3/TRBV12-4; d_call: TRBD1; clone_size: few; j_call: TRBJ1-1; cdr3_aa: CASSTGVNTEAFF; cdr3_nt: TGTGCCAGCAGTACAGGGGTGAACACTGAAGCTTTCTTT
v_call: TRBV7-9; d_call: -; clone_size: -; j_call: TRBJ1-3; cdr3_aa: CASSLRGREAGNTIYF; cdr3_nt: TGTGCCAGCAGCTTAAGGGGCAGGGAGGCTGGAAACACCATATATTTT
v_call: TRBV6-4; d_call: TRBD2; clone_size: -; j_call: TRBJ2-1; cdr3_aa: CASSDGTSGVDEQFF; cdr3_nt: TGTGCCAGCAGTGACGGGACTAGCGGGGTGGATGAGCAGTTCTTC
v_call: TRBV3-1/TRBV3-2; d_call: -; clone_size: -; j_call: TRBJ2-1; cdr3_aa: CASSQDLRPNEQFF; cdr3_nt: TGTGCCAGCAGCCAAGATCTCAGGCCCAATGAGCAGTTCTTC
v_call: TRBV5-5; d_call: TRBD2; clone_size: -; j_call: TRBJ2-7; cdr3_aa: CASSLGTSGSSYEQYF; cdr3_nt: TGTGCCAGCAGCTTGGGGACTAGCGGGAGCTCCTACGAGCAGTACTTC
v_call: TRBV5-6; d_call: TRBD1; clone_size: few; j_call: TRBJ1-1; cdr3_aa: CASSFPTGSTEAFF; cdr3_nt: TGTGCCAGCAGCTTCCCGACAGGGTCCACTGAAGCTTTCTTT
v_call: TRBV2; d_call: -; clone_size: -; j_call: TRBJ2-2; cdr3_aa: CASSQWSTTGELFF; cdr3_nt: TGTGCCAGCAGCCAGTGGAGTACCACCGGGGAGCTGTTTTTT
v_call: TRBV10-3; d_call: -; clone_size: -; j_call: TRBJ2-3; cdr3_aa: CAISRQDTDTQYF; cdr3_nt: TGTGCCATCAGTCGACAGGACACAGATACGCAGTATTTT
v_call: TRBV11-2; d_call: -; clone_size: -; j_call: TRBJ1-4; cdr3_aa: CASRRPTSGTNEKLFF; cdr3_nt: TGTGCCAGCAGAAGGCCCACCTCGGGAACTAATGAAAAACTGTTTTTT
v_call: TRBV30; d_call: TRBD1; clone_size: once; j_call: TRBJ1-5; cdr3_aa: CAWSVGSGTGGLWSNQPQHF; cdr3_nt: TGTGCCTGGAGTGTTGGTTCCGGGACAGGGGGCTTGTGGAGCAATCAGCCCCAGCATTTT
v_call: TRBV30; d_call: -; clone_size: -; j_call: TRBJ1-3; cdr3_aa: CAWSDSRSGNTIYF; cdr3_nt: TGTGCCTGGAGTGACAGCCGCTCTGGAAACACCATATATTTT
v_call: TRBV7-6; d_call: -; clone_size: -; j_call: TRBJ1-1; cdr3_aa: CASSLGLWGSEAFF; cdr3_nt: TGTGCCAGCAGCTTAGGGCTTTGGGGCTCTGAAGCTTTCTTT
v_call: TRBV28; d_call: TRBD2; clone_size: -; j_call: TRBJ2-3; cdr3_aa: CASSLFTGTSSGDTQYF; cdr3_nt: TGTGCCAGCAGTTTATTCACGGGGACTAGCAGCGGAGATACGCAGTATTTT
v_call: TRBV18; d_call: TRBD1; clone_size: -; j_call: TRBJ1-2; cdr3_aa: CASSPAQGEVGYTF; cdr3_nt: TGTGCCAGCTCACCCGCTCAGGGGGAGGTTGGCTACACCTTC
v_call: TRBV27; d_call: -; clone_size: -; j_call: TRBJ1-5; cdr3_aa: CASSFVSNQPQHF; cdr3_nt: TGTGCCAGCAGTTTTGTAAGCAATCAGCCCCAGCATTTT
v_call: TRBV14; d_call: -; clone_size: -; j_call: TRBJ2-2; cdr3_aa: CASSQAGSTGELFF; cdr3_nt: TGTGCCAGCAGCCAAGCAGGGTCCACCGGGGAGCTGTTTTTT
v_call: TRBV19; d_call: -; clone_size: -; j_call: TRBJ1-5; cdr3_aa: CASSFRGNPSQPQHF; cdr3_nt: TGTGCCAGTTCATTTAGGGGGAACCCCAGTCAGCCCCAGCATTTT
v_call: TRBV4-1; d_call: -; clone_size: few; j_call: TRBJ1-5; cdr3_aa: CASSQEFGGSNQPQHF; cdr3_nt: TGCGCCAGCAGCCAAGAATTCGGGGGGAGCAATCAGCCCCAGCATTTT
v_call: TRBV19; d_call: -; clone_size: -; j_call: TRBJ2-1; cdr3_aa: CASSTSEAHNEQFF; cdr3_nt: TGTGCCAGTAGTACCAGCGAGGCCCACAATGAGCAGTTCTTC
v_call: TRBV5-1; d_call: TRBD2; clone_size: few; j_call: TRBJ2-3; cdr3_aa: CASSLASGGATDTQYF; cdr3_nt: TGCGCCAGCAGCTTGGCTAGCGGGGGGGCAACAGATACGCAGTATTTT
v_call: TRBV27; d_call: -; clone_size: -; j_call: TRBJ2-1; cdr3_aa: CASRGIAADNEQFF; cdr3_nt: TGTGCCAGCAGGGGGATAGCGGCAGACAATGAGCAGTTCTTC
v_call: TRBV29-1; d_call: TRBD2; clone_size: -; j_call: TRBJ2-3; cdr3_aa: CSVPAGTSGSRRTDTQYF; cdr3_nt: TGCAGCGTCCCCGCCGGGACTAGCGGGAGTAGAAGGACAGATACGCAGTATTTT
v_call: TRBV6-6; d_call: -; clone_size: -; j_call: TRBJ1-1; cdr3_aa: CASSYSIGVHTEAFF; cdr3_nt: TGTGCCAGCAGTTACTCGATAGGGGTCCACACTGAAGCTTTCTTT
v_call: TRBV5-6; d_call: TRBD2; clone_size: -; j_call: TRBJ2-5; cdr3_aa: CASSLVRLAGGPLQETQYF; cdr3_nt: TGTGCCAGCAGCTTAGTCCGACTAGCGGGAGGGCCACTCCAAGAGACCCAGTACTTC
v_call: TRBV10-2; d_call: -; clone_size: -; j_call: TRBJ1-1; cdr3_aa: CASSESSRGGFGTEAFF; cdr3_nt: TGCGCCAGCAGTGAGTCGTCTCGCGGGGGGTTCGGCACTGAAGCTTTCTTT
v_call: TRBV28; d_call: TRBD1; clone_size: -; j_call: TRBJ1-1; cdr3_aa: CASKYTSGTGFRAFF; cdr3_nt: TGTGCCAGCAAGTATACAAGCGGGACAGGGTTTCGAGCTTTCTTT
v_call: TRBV3-1/TRBV3-2; d_call: -; clone_size: few; j_call: TRBJ2-2; cdr3_aa: CASRDGRGGRNGELFF; cdr3_nt: TGTGCCAGCAGGGACGGCAGAGGGGGTAGGAACGGGGAGCTGTTTTTT
v_call: TRBV5-1; d_call: -; clone_size: -; j_call: TRBJ2-6; cdr3_aa: CASSSPDTDRANVLTF; cdr3_nt: TGCGCCAGCAGCTCCCCCGATACAGACAGGGCCAACGTCCTGACTTTC
v_call: TRBV10-2; d_call: TRBD1; clone_size: -; j_call: TRBJ1-5; cdr3_aa: CASSQGNQPQHF; cdr3_nt: TGCGCCAGCTCACAGGGGAATCAGCCCCAGCATTTT
v_call: TRBV6-1; d_call: TRBD2; clone_size: -; j_call: TRBJ2-3; cdr3_aa: CASSEPLRLAGLDTQYF; cdr3_nt: TGTGCCAGCAGTGAACCTCTTAGACTAGCGGGATTGGATACGCAGTATTTT